A selection of T cell receptor beta chains follows, all from one sample in a study of blood T cell repertoires in COVID-19. Only in-frame clones appear in the TCRdb table, and some are missing; sequencing was by immunoSEQ multiplex PCR. The repertoire includes about 240,000 clones, around four fifths of them detected once, and around 2% sits in the top ten. Sequenced: peripheral blood. The receptors shown here come from a man aged 25 to 45 who had recovered from COVID-19. Both conserved end residues are part of each CDR3. Fields, in order: J gene, D gene, clone size, V gene, CDR3 DNA, CDR3 protein. D genes are given only for firm matches. Clone size, where shown, is once, few, many, or a class for clones that have expanded.

J gene: TRBJ1-6
D gene: TRBD1
clone size: -
V gene: TRBV6-5
CDR3 DNA: TGTGCCAGCCGGGCCCGGACAGGGAAGAATTCACCCCTCCACTTT
CDR3 protein: CASRARTGKNSPLHF

J gene: TRBJ2-2
D gene: TRBD1
clone size: -
V gene: TRBV6-4
CDR3 DNA: TGTGCCAGCAGCGAGAGAGGGTCACAGGGGGCTATCGACACCGGGGAGCTGTTTTTT
CDR3 protein: CASSERGSQGAIDTGELFF

J gene: TRBJ2-7
D gene: -
clone size: -
V gene: TRBV18
CDR3 DNA: TGTGCCAGCTCACAGGGGGAGGGGTACGAGCAGTACTTC
CDR3 protein: CASSQGEGYEQYF

J gene: TRBJ1-5
D gene: -
clone size: -
V gene: TRBV10-3
CDR3 DNA: TGTGCCTCCCGGGCCGAGGGGGACCAGCCCCAGCATTTT
CDR3 protein: CASRAEGDQPQHF

J gene: TRBJ1-1
D gene: -
clone size: -
V gene: TRBV28
CDR3 DNA: TGTGCCAGCAGTTTATCGGGGGGTTGGACTGAAGCTTTCTTT
CDR3 protein: CASSLSGGWTEAFF

J gene: TRBJ2-2
D gene: -
clone size: -
V gene: TRBV5-1
CDR3 DNA: TGCGCCAGCAGCGGAGCTCGATCGGGCACCGGGGAGCTGTTTTTT
CDR3 protein: CASSGARSGTGELFF

J gene: TRBJ2-5
D gene: TRBD1
clone size: few
V gene: TRBV5-4
CDR3 DNA: TGTGCCAGCAGCGAACAGGGGGAGGAGACCCAGTACTTC
CDR3 protein: CASSEQGEETQYF

J gene: TRBJ2-6
D gene: TRBD1
clone size: -
V gene: TRBV29-1
CDR3 DNA: TGCAGCGTTGAAAGGTTGAGTGAGGGACAGCCCTACTCTGGGGCCAACGTCCTGACTTTC
CDR3 protein: CSVERLSEGQPYSGANVLTF

J gene: TRBJ2-3
D gene: TRBD2
clone size: -
V gene: TRBV7-2
CDR3 DNA: TGTGCCAGCAGCAACCCCCGGGGTAGCGGGGGCACAGATACGCAGTATTTT
CDR3 protein: CASSNPRGSGGTDTQYF

J gene: TRBJ1-2
D gene: TRBD1
clone size: once
V gene: TRBV13
CDR3 DNA: TGTGCCAGCAGCTTCTTTGGACAGGGGGTTTATGGCTACACCTTC
CDR3 protein: CASSFFGQGVYGYTF

J gene: TRBJ1-6
D gene: TRBD1
clone size: -
V gene: TRBV5-1
CDR3 DNA: TGCGCCAGCAGCTCGGGACAGGGAGGCTCACCCCTCCACTTT
CDR3 protein: CASSSGQGGSPLHF

J gene: TRBJ2-3
D gene: -
clone size: -
V gene: TRBV19
CDR3 DNA: TGTGCCAGTAGTCTCAGGGCCCGCACAGATACGCAGTATTTT
CDR3 protein: CASSLRARTDTQYF

J gene: TRBJ2-7
D gene: TRBD2
clone size: -
V gene: TRBV7-9
CDR3 DNA: TGTGCCAGCAGCTTCGCGGGGGTGAGTGGCGAGCAGTACTTC
CDR3 protein: CASSFAGVSGEQYF

J gene: TRBJ2-2
D gene: TRBD1
clone size: -
V gene: TRBV6-2/TRBV6-3
CDR3 DNA: TGTGCCAGCAGTCGACAGGGAGCCACCGGGGAGCTGTTTTTT
CDR3 protein: CASSRQGATGELFF

J gene: TRBJ1-1
D gene: TRBD1
clone size: -
V gene: TRBV6-1
CDR3 DNA: TGTGCCAGCAGTGAAGCGAGACAGGGACGCACTGAAGCTTTCTTT
CDR3 protein: CASSEARQGRTEAFF

J gene: TRBJ2-3
D gene: TRBD1
clone size: -
V gene: TRBV7-9
CDR3 DNA: TGTGCCAGCGGGAGACAGGGGTCCAGCACAGATACGCAGTATTTT
CDR3 protein: CASGRQGSSTDTQYF

J gene: TRBJ2-5
D gene: -
clone size: once
V gene: TRBV15
CDR3 DNA: TGTGCCACGAGGAGGGGTCCCCAAGAGACCCAGTACTTC
CDR3 protein: CATRRGPQETQYF

J gene: TRBJ1-3
D gene: -
clone size: -
V gene: TRBV7-9
CDR3 DNA: TGTGCCAGCACCCAGGGCCTTCCCGGGCCGGGAAACACCATATATTTT
CDR3 protein: CASTQGLPGPGNTIYF

J gene: TRBJ1-2
D gene: -
clone size: -
V gene: TRBV12-3/TRBV12-4
CDR3 DNA: TGTGCCAGCAGTTTTACAGCCTATGGCTACACCTTC
CDR3 protein: CASSFTAYGYTF

J gene: TRBJ2-1
D gene: -
clone size: few
V gene: TRBV7-9
CDR3 DNA: TGTGCCAGCAGCCTCTCATTACGGAGGGCGGCCTACAATGAGCAGTTCTTC
CDR3 protein: CASSLSLRRAAYNEQFF

J gene: TRBJ1-5
D gene: -
clone size: -
V gene: TRBV18
CDR3 DNA: TGTGCCACCTCAATAGGAGGACAGCCCCAGCATTTT
CDR3 protein: CATSIGGQPQHF

J gene: TRBJ2-5
D gene: TRBD2
clone size: -
V gene: TRBV6-5
CDR3 DNA: TGTGCCAGCACTCCAGCGGGGGGACTGTGGACCCAGTACTTC
CDR3 protein: CASTPAGGLWTQYF

J gene: TRBJ2-2
D gene: -
clone size: -
V gene: TRBV7-9
CDR3 DNA: TGTGCCAGCAGCCGTACTCCAGGCTGGGAGCTGTTTTTT
CDR3 protein: CASSRTPGWELFF

J gene: TRBJ2-2
D gene: -
clone size: -
V gene: TRBV9
CDR3 DNA: TGTGCCAGCAGCCGCGAGATACAGGGCGACACCGGGGAGCTGTTTTTT
CDR3 protein: CASSREIQGDTGELFF

J gene: TRBJ1-1
D gene: TRBD1
clone size: -
V gene: TRBV29-1
CDR3 DNA: TGCAGCGGGACAGGGCTAATGAACACTGAAGCTTTCTTT
CDR3 protein: CSGTGLMNTEAFF

J gene: TRBJ1-3
D gene: -
clone size: once
V gene: TRBV18
CDR3 DNA: TGTGCCAGCTCGGACCAGGGGAAAGGCGGAAACACCATATATTTT
CDR3 protein: CASSDQGKGGNTIYF

J gene: TRBJ1-4
D gene: TRBD1
clone size: -
V gene: TRBV18
CDR3 DNA: TGTGCCAGCTCACAATACAGGGGGCTGGAAGAAAAACTGTTTTTT
CDR3 protein: CASSQYRGLEEKLFF

J gene: TRBJ2-3
D gene: TRBD2
clone size: once
V gene: TRBV7-8
CDR3 DNA: TGTGCCAGCAGCTTACTAGCGGGGGGGACTAGCACAGATACGCAGTATTTT
CDR3 protein: CASSLLAGGTSTDTQYF

J gene: TRBJ1-1
D gene: -
clone size: -
V gene: TRBV19
CDR3 DNA: TGTGCCAGTAGTATCCGGGGGGATACTGAAGCTTTCTTT
CDR3 protein: CASSIRGDTEAFF

J gene: TRBJ2-7
D gene: -
clone size: -
V gene: TRBV27
CDR3 DNA: TGTGCCAGCAGTTTCAGGGAATTTTCCCACTACGAGCAGTACTTC
CDR3 protein: CASSFREFSHYEQYF

J gene: TRBJ2-1
D gene: -
clone size: -
V gene: TRBV5-1
CDR3 DNA: TGCGCCAGCAGTCTCAGCGGCGATAGCTCCTACAATGAGCAGTTCTTC
CDR3 protein: CASSLSGDSSYNEQFF

J gene: TRBJ2-7
D gene: -
clone size: -
V gene: TRBV27
CDR3 DNA: TGTGCCAGCAGTTTAGGAGGGGACAGCTCCTACGAGCAGTACTTC
CDR3 protein: CASSLGGDSSYEQYF

J gene: TRBJ1-3
D gene: TRBD1
clone size: -
V gene: TRBV6-6
CDR3 DNA: TGTGCCAGCAGTTATTCGCAGGGGGCTGGAAACACCATATATTTT
CDR3 protein: CASSYSQGAGNTIYF

J gene: TRBJ2-2
D gene: TRBD2
clone size: -
V gene: TRBV5-4
CDR3 DNA: TGTGCCAGCAGCCAAACTAGCGGAAACACCGGGGAGCTGTTTTTT
CDR3 protein: CASSQTSGNTGELFF

J gene: TRBJ1-1
D gene: TRBD1
clone size: few
V gene: TRBV5-8
CDR3 DNA: TGTGCCAGCAACAGACAGGGGGAATATGCTTTCTTT
CDR3 protein: CASNRQGEYAFF

J gene: TRBJ2-1
D gene: -
clone size: -
V gene: TRBV4-1
CDR3 DNA: TGCGCCAGCAGCCAAGTAGCGGTGGGATTCTCCTACAATGAGCAGTTCTTC
CDR3 protein: CASSQVAVGFSYNEQFF

J gene: TRBJ2-4
D gene: TRBD2
clone size: -
V gene: TRBV5-4
CDR3 DNA: TGTGCCAGCAGCTTTGGGGGGGGGAACATTCAGTACTTC
CDR3 protein: CASSFGGGNIQYF

J gene: TRBJ2-2
D gene: TRBD2
clone size: -
V gene: TRBV7-9
CDR3 DNA: TGTGCCAGCAGCTTAGGTGAACTAGCGGGGGCCGGGGAGCTGTTTTTT
CDR3 protein: CASSLGELAGAGELFF

J gene: TRBJ1-1
D gene: -
clone size: once
V gene: TRBV5-1
CDR3 DNA: TGCGCCAGCAGCTTGGGAGAGAACACTGAAGCTTTCTTT
CDR3 protein: CASSLGENTEAFF

J gene: TRBJ2-3
D gene: TRBD2
clone size: -
V gene: TRBV3-1/TRBV3-2
CDR3 DNA: TGTGCCAGCCAAACTAGCGGGGGAACAGATACGCAGTATTTT
CDR3 protein: CASQTSGGTDTQYF

J gene: TRBJ2-1
D gene: -
clone size: -
V gene: TRBV18
CDR3 DNA: TGTGCCAGCTCACCTCAAGGGGTGTACAATGAGCAGTTCTTC
CDR3 protein: CASSPQGVYNEQFF

J gene: TRBJ1-4
D gene: -
clone size: -
V gene: TRBV7-6
CDR3 DNA: TGTGCCAGCAGTTCCGGGACGGGGGTCGAAAAACTGTTTTTT
CDR3 protein: CASSSGTGVEKLFF

J gene: TRBJ2-1
D gene: TRBD2
clone size: -
V gene: TRBV4-1
CDR3 DNA: TGCGCCAGCAGCCCAACTACTACTAGCGGGGGCTCCTACAATGAGCAGTTCTTC
CDR3 protein: CASSPTTTSGGSYNEQFF

J gene: TRBJ2-3
D gene: TRBD2
clone size: -
V gene: TRBV5-1
CDR3 DNA: TGCGCCAGCAGCGAGGCGACTAGCGGGAGCACAGATACGCAGTATTTT
CDR3 protein: CASSEATSGSTDTQYF

J gene: TRBJ2-1
D gene: TRBD2
clone size: -
V gene: TRBV19
CDR3 DNA: TGTGCCAGTAGTATAGCGGGGACTAGAGAATATGAGCAGTTCTTC
CDR3 protein: CASSIAGTREYEQFF

J gene: TRBJ1-2
D gene: -
clone size: -
V gene: TRBV5-6
CDR3 DNA: TGTGCCAGCAGCTTTTGGGGGGGTAGTAGCTATGGCTACACCTTC
CDR3 protein: CASSFWGGSSYGYTF

J gene: TRBJ2-2
D gene: TRBD1
clone size: once
V gene: TRBV6-5
CDR3 DNA: TGTGCCAGCAGCCAGGGACAGAAGAACACCGGGGAGCTGTTTTTT
CDR3 protein: CASSQGQKNTGELFF

J gene: TRBJ2-3
D gene: -
clone size: -
V gene: TRBV7-2
CDR3 DNA: TGTGCCAGTCGCAATAGGAGTCCTGGAGATACGCAGTATTTT
CDR3 protein: CASRNRSPGDTQYF

J gene: TRBJ1-2
D gene: -
clone size: few
V gene: TRBV5-4
CDR3 DNA: TGTGCCAGCAGCCCGCTCGCCCTCGGGGGTGACTATGGCTACACCTTC
CDR3 protein: CASSPLALGGDYGYTF

J gene: TRBJ2-3
D gene: TRBD2
clone size: once
V gene: TRBV6-1
CDR3 DNA: TGTGCCAGCAGAGAAGAGCGGGGGGGCACAGATACGCAGTATTTT
CDR3 protein: CASREERGGTDTQYF

J gene: TRBJ2-5
D gene: -
clone size: -
V gene: TRBV3-1/TRBV3-2
CDR3 DNA: TGTGCCAGCAGCCAACCCCTAGTTTCAGAGACCCAGTACTTC
CDR3 protein: CASSQPLVSETQYF

J gene: TRBJ1-2
D gene: TRBD1
clone size: -
V gene: TRBV3-1/TRBV3-2
CDR3 DNA: TGTGCCAGCAGCCCCTCAGGGACAGGGGGCAAGTATGGCTACACCTTC
CDR3 protein: CASSPSGTGGKYGYTF

J gene: TRBJ2-1
D gene: TRBD2
clone size: -
V gene: TRBV2
CDR3 DNA: TGTGCCAGCAGTGAACGAGCGGGGGGGAGTAATGAGCAGTTCTTC
CDR3 protein: CASSERAGGSNEQFF

J gene: TRBJ1-4
D gene: -
clone size: -
V gene: TRBV28
CDR3 DNA: TGTGCCAGCGCGGGACGATTTAATGAAAAACTGTTTTTT
CDR3 protein: CASAGRFNEKLFF

J gene: TRBJ2-3
D gene: -
clone size: -
V gene: TRBV3-1/TRBV3-2
CDR3 DNA: TGTGCCAGCAGTCTCGCTCTAGGGGGCACAGATACGCAGTATTTT
CDR3 protein: CASSLALGGTDTQYF

J gene: TRBJ2-6
D gene: -
clone size: -
V gene: TRBV19
CDR3 DNA: TGTGCCAGTAGTTTTATGGGGGCCAACGTCCTGACTTTC
CDR3 protein: CASSFMGANVLTF

J gene: TRBJ2-2
D gene: TRBD2
clone size: -
V gene: TRBV27
CDR3 DNA: TGTGCCAGCAAGGAGGGCGCGGGGGCCGGGGAGCTGTTTTTT
CDR3 protein: CASKEGAGAGELFF

J gene: TRBJ1-2
D gene: TRBD1
clone size: -
V gene: TRBV2
CDR3 DNA: TGTGCCAGCAGTAGGGACAGTCCTTTCTATGGCTACACCTTC
CDR3 protein: CASSRDSPFYGYTF

J gene: TRBJ1-4
D gene: TRBD1
clone size: -
V gene: TRBV3-1/TRBV3-2
CDR3 DNA: TGTGCCAGCAGCCAAGTCAGGGGGTCTGAAAAACTGTTTTTT
CDR3 protein: CASSQVRGSEKLFF